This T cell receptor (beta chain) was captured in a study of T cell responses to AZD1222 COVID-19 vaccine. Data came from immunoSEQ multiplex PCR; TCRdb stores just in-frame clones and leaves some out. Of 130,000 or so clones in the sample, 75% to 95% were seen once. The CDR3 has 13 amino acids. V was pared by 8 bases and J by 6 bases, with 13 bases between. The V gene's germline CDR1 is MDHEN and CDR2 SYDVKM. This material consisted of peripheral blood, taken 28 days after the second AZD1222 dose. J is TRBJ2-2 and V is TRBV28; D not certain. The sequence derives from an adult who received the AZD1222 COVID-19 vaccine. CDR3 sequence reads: CASRRSGSGELFF. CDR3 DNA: TGTGCCAGCCGCCGCTCAGGTTCCGGGGAGCTGTTTTTT.